The clone carrying this T cell receptor (beta chain) was picked up a small number of times. Its antigen is unidentified. This specimen comes from a study of identical twins. Whole-study findings and limits: Cord blood's abundant beta clonotypes had fewer insertions, unlike memory repertoires. Some out-of-frame alpha sequences were shared by twins, and these showed excess low generation probability. Zero-insertion results could be subject to partial confounding by invariant MAIT and iNKT cells.

Everyone who gave samples was a healthy Caucasian. Germline V CDR1 and CDR2: SGHTA, FQGNSA. Trimming removed 4 bases from V and 4 bases from J; junction bases left unmatched: 9. This CDR3 has 15 amino acids. One entry per CDR3 protein, called by TCRdb with MiXCR from the 5' RACE reads. The profile shows 460,000 or so distinct CDR3 sequences, 14% of them singletons. These records were also assigned to another study, of yellow fever vaccine responses in identical twins.

Sequenced: CD4+ T cells sorted from blood. The chain has TRBV7-2 and TRBJ2-5; 7 bases match TRBD2. The sequence derives from a woman aged 18-29 years in good health. CDR3 sequence reads: CASSWGDLAAETQYF. The CDR3 bases are TGTGCCAGCAGCTGGGGGGATCTAGCGGCAGAGACCCAGTACTTC. The variable domain in full, completed from reference TRBV7-2 and TRBJ2-5, reads GAGVSQSPSNKVTEKGKDVELRCDPISGHTALYWYRQSLGQGLEFLIYFQGNSAPDKSGLPSDRFSAERTGGSVSTLTIQRTQQEDSAVYLCASSWGDLAAETQYFGPGTRLLVL.